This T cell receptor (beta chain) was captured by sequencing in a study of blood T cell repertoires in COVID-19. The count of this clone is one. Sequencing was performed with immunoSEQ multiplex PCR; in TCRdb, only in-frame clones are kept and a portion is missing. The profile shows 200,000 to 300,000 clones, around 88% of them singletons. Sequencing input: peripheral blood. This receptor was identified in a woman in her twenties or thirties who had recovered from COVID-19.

This chain's CDR3 is CASTSGGYYNEQFF. CDR3 nucleotide sequence: TGTGCCAGCACCAGCGGGGGGTACTACAATGAGCAGTTCTTC. This chain uses TRBV18 with TRBJ2-1, with 9 bases that match TRBD2. The CDR3 consists of 14 residues. With 8 bases clipped from V and 3 bases from J, the junction kept 5 bases outside the gene matches. Germline CDR1 reads KGHSH; CDR2 reads LQKENI. Full variable domain (rest looked up from reference TRBV18 and TRBJ2-1): NAGVMQNPRHLVRRRGQEARLRCSPMKGHSHVYWYRQLPEEGLKFMVYLQKENIIDESGMPKERFSAEFPKEGPSILRIQQVVRGDSAAYFCASTSGGYYNEQFFGPGTRLTVL.